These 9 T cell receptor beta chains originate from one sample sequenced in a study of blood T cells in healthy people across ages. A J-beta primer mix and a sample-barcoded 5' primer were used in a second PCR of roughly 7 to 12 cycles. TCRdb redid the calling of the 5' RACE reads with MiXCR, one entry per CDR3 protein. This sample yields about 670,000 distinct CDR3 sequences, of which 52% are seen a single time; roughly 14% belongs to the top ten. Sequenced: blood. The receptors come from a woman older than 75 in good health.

DNA for the CDR3: TGTGCCAGCAGTTTGACTGGGTCCGTCACCGGGGAGCTGTTTTTT. Translation gives CASSLTGSVTGELFF. The V gene is TRBV12-3 or TRBV12-4, the J gene TRBJ2-2; unclear D gene. V lost 3 bases and J lost 4, with 12 bases in between. The CDR3 loop spans 15 amino acids.

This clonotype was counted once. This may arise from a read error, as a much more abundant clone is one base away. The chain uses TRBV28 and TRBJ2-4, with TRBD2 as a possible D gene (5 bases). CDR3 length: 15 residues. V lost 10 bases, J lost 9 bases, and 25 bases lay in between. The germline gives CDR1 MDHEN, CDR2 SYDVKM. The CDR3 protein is CATVDEGHGVGIQYF. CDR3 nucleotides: TGTGCCACCGTAGATGAAGGGCACGGGGTCGGCATTCAGTACTTC.

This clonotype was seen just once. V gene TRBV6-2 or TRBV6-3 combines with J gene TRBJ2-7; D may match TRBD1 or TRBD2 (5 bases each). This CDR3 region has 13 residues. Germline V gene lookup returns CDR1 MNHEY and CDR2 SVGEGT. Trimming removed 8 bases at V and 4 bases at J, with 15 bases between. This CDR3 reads CASARRGRYEQYF. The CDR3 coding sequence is TGTGCCAGCGCTAGACGGGGCAGGTACGAGCAGTACTTC.

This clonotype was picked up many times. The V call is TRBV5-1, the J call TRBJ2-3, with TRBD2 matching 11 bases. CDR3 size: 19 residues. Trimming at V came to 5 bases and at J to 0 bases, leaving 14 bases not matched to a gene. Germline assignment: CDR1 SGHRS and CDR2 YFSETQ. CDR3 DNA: TGCGCCAGCAGTTCCCTTGGAACTAGCGGGAGAATGAGCACAGATACGCAGTATTTT. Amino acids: CASSSLGTSGRMSTDTQYF.

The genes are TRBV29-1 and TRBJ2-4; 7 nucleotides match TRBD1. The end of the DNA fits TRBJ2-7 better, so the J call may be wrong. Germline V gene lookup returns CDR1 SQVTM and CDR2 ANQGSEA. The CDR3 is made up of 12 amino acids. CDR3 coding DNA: TGCAGCGTTGGTACAGGGGCTGACGAGCAGTACTTC. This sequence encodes CSVGTGADEQYF.

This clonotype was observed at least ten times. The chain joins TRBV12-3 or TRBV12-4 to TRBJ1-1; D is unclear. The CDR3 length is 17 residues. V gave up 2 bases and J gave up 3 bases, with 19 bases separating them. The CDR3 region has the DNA TGTGCCAGCAGTTTAAACGAAGCGAGGGCGGGAGACACTGAAGCTTTCTTT. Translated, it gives CASSLNEARAGDTEAFF.

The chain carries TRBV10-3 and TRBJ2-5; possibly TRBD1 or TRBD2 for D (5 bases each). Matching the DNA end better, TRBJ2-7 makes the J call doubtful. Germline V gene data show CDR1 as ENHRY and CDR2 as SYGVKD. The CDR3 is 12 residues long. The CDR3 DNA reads TGTGCCGTGGGACGTAGTTCCTACGAGCAGTACTTC. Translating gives CAVGRSSYEQYF.

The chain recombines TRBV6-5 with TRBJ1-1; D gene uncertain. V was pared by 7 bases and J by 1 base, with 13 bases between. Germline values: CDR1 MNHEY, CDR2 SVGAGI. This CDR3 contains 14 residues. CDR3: CASKGIRKNTEAFF. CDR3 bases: TGTGCCAGCAAAGGAATAAGGAAGAACACTGAAGCTTTCTTT.

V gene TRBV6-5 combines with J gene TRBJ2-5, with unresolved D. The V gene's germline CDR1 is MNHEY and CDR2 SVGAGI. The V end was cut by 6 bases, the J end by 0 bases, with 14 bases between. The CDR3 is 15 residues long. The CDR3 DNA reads TGTGCCAGCAGGGTCACGTTAGGTAACCAAGAGACCCAGTACTTC. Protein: CASRVTLGNQETQYF.